This T cell receptor beta chain was profiled in a study of blood T cell repertoires in COVID-19. Study-wide background: The origin of the acute and convalescent COVID-19 samples was the United States, Italy and Spain. Nucleic acid was either cDNA or gDNA, and it came from T cells, B-cell-depleted T cells, or PBMCs.

Authors' processing steps: Cell counts per sample came from amplifying reference gene primers. Some clones are missing from TCRdb's copy, which holds only in-frame ones; the method was immunoSEQ multiplex PCR. V and J calls and clone size are as listed in that table; D and trimming were resolved from the DNA. Of some 51,000 clones detected, 90% appear once; the ten largest clones hold about 6.2%. The CDR3 sequence is 15 residues long. V lost 4 bases to trimming and J lost 7 bases; unmatched junction nucleotides: 7. CDR1 and CDR2 (germline): MGHRA, YSYEKL. V and J are TRBV4-1 and TRBJ2-1, with 10 bases that match TRBD1. Specimen: peripheral blood. The receptor's source is a man aged 35-49 years with acute or convalescent COVID-19. The CDR3: CASSPGQGEVNEQFF. The CDR3 DNA is TGCGCCAGCAGCCCAGGACAGGGGGAAGTGAATGAGCAGTTCTTC.